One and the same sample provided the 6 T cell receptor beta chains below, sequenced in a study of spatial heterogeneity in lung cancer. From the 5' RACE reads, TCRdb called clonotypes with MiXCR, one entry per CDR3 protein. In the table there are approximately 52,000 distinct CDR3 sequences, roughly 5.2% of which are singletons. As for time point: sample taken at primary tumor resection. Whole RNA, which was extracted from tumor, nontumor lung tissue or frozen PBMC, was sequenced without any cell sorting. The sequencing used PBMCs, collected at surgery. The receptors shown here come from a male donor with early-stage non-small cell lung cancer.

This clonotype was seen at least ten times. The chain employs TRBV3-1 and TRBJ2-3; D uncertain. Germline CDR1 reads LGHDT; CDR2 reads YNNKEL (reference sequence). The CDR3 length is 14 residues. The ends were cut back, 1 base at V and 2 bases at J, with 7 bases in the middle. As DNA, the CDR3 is TGTGCCAGCAGCCAAGGGGCCAACACAGATACGCAGTATTTT. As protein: CASSQGANTDTQYF.

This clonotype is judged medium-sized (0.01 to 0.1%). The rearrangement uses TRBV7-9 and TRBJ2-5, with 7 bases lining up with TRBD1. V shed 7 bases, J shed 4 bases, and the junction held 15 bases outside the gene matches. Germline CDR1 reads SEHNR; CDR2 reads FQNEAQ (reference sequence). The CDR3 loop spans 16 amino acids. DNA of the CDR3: TGTGCCAGCACCGCGAGACAGGGCCTCAAGCGAGAGACCCAGTACTTC. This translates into CASTARQGLKRETQYF.

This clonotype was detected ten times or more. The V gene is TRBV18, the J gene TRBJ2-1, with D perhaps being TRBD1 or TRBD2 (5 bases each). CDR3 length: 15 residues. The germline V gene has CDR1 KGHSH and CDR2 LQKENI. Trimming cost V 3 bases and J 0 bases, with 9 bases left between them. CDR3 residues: CASSPRGHSYNEQFF. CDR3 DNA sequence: TGTGCCAGCTCACCGAGGGGTCACTCCTACAATGAGCAGTTCTTC.

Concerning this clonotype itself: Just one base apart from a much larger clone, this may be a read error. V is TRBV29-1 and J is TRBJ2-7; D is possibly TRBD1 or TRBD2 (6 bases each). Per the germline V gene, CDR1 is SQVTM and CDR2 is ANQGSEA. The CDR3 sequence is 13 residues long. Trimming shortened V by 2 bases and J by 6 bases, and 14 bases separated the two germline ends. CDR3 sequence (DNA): TGCAGCGTTGAAAAGGGGGGATGGGGCGAGCAGTACTTC. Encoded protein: CSVEKGGWGEQYF.

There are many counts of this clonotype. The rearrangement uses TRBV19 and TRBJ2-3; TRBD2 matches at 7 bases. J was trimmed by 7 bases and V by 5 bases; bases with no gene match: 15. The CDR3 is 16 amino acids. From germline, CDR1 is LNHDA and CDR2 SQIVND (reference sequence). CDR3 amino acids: CASSDPSEGGRNTQYF. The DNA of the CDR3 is TGTGCCAGTAGTGACCCGTCTGAGGGAGGGCGGAATACGCAGTATTTT. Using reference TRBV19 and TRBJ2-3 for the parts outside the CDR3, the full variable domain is DGGITQSPKYLFRKEGQNVTLSCEQNLNHDAMYWYRQDPGQGLRLIYYSQIVNDFQKGDIAEGYSVSREKKESFPLTVTSAQKNPTAFYLCASSDPSEGGRNTQYFGPGTRLTVL.

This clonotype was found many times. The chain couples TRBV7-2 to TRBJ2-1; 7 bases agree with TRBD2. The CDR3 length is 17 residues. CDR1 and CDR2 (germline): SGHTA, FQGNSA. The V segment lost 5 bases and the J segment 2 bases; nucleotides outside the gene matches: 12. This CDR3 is CASSPRAGTLTYNEQFF. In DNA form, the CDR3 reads TGTGCCAGCAGCCCCCGAGCGGGAACACTGACCTACAATGAGCAGTTCTTC.